The next 28 T cell receptor beta chains were all read from a single sample in a study of vaccination effects on CD4 cells after COVID-19 (dated by TCRdb to between 2022 and 2023). To prepare the library, the immunoSEQ multiplex PCR assay was applied. TCRdb carries this immuneACCESS record with in-frame sequences only. Its versions omit some clonotypes, under half of them owing to an unresolved V gene in the studies checked, with the rest unexplained. The sample contains tens of thousands of clones, 70% to 75% of them found a single time. Roughly 8.7% of the sample lies in the top ten. After 10 days of culture, CD4+ T cells were isolated with the EasySep CD4+ T cell isolation kit. These receptors' antigens are unknown. This specimen consisted of CD4+ T cells from PBMCs cultured without peptide, obtained before COVID-19 vaccination. These TCRs come from a human donor who had a prior SARS-CoV-2 infection.

V gene TRBV5-6 combines with J gene TRBJ1-4; 9 bases agree with TRBD1. J gave up 7 bases and V 0 bases, and 4 bases lay outside the gene matches. The germline gives CDR1 SGHDT, CDR2 YYEEEE. The CDR3 has 15 amino acids. DNA of the CDR3: TGTGCCAGCAGCTTGGATGGGACAGGGAGTGAAAAACTGTTTTTT. It yields the protein CASSLDGTGSEKLFF.

The chain recombines TRBV10-3 with TRBJ2-5; 8 nucleotides line up with TRBD2. The germline V gene has CDR1 ENHRY and CDR2 SYGVKD. This CDR3 has 14 amino acids. V lost 4 bases and J lost 2; bases outside the gene matches: 3. The CDR3 DNA follows: TGTGCCATCAGTGGCAGCGGGGGACAAGAGACCCAGTACTTC. Translating it yields CAISGSGGQETQYF.

The rearrangement joins TRBV19 to TRBJ1-1; D is uncertain. The germline V gene has CDR1 LNHDA and CDR2 SQIVND (reference sequence). Trimming took off 3 bases at V and 3 bases at J, with 14 bases between the two ends. The CDR3 totals 15 residues. CDR3 bases: TGTGCCAGTAGTATTTGGGGAGAGAGGGACACTGAAGCTTTCTTT. Protein sequence: CASSIWGERDTEAFF.

As regards this clone: An end of the junction differs from the germline gene, which may be a read error. The chain is built from TRBV3-1 (or the pseudogene TRBV3-2) and TRBJ1-4, with 9 bases matching TRBD1. CDR1 is LGHDT and CDR2 is YNNKEL in the germline V gene (reference sequence). CDR3 length equals 16 residues. CDR3 amino acids: CASSQGRTGVREQLFF. CDR3 DNA: TGTGCCAGCAGCCAAGGGCGGACAGGGGTCCGTGAACAACTGTTTTTT.

This clone was found a few times. The J gene is TRBJ2-5, the V gene TRBV5-4, with 8 bases identical to TRBD1. The CDR3 contains 13 residues. J gave up 3 bases and V 4 bases, and 2 bases lay outside the gene matches. Germline CDR1 is SGHNT and CDR2 is YYREEE (reference sequence). CDR3 bases: TGTGCCAGCAGCCAGGACAGGGAAGAGACCCAGTACTTC. This sequence encodes CASSQDREETQYF.

The chain carries TRBV18 and TRBJ1-4; maybe TRBD1 (5 bases). CDR1 and CDR2 (germline): KGHSH, LQKENI. The CDR3 has 13 residues. Deletions cut 3 bases from V and 6 bases from J, with 8 bases between. In DNA form, the CDR3 reads TGTGCCAGCTCACCGGCGGGGGATGAAAAACTGTTTTTT. It is translated as CASSPAGDEKLFF.

The chain combines TRBV25-1 with TRBJ2-2, with TRBD2 matching over 7 bases. Germline V CDR1 and CDR2: MGHDK, SYGVNS. With 6 bases clipped from V and 6 bases from J, the junction kept 16 bases outside the gene matches. This CDR3 contains 17 residues. CDR3 sequence reads: CASSPGTGGSPAGELFF. CDR3 in DNA: TGTGCCAGCAGCCCGGGTACCGGCGGGAGTCCGGCCGGGGAGCTGTTTTTT. Full variable domain (rest looked up from reference TRBV25-1 and TRBJ2-2): EADIYQTPRYLVIGTGKKITLECSQTMGHDKMYWYQQDPGMELHLIHYSYGVNSTEKGDLSSESTVSRIRTEHFPLTLESARPSHTSQYLCASSPGTGGSPAGELFFGEGSRLTVL.

The genes are TRBV5-1 and TRBJ2-2; D not certain. This CDR3 contains 16 residues. Germline lookup yields CDR1 SGHRS and CDR2 YFSETQ. Trimming took off 2 bases at V and 1 base at J, with 12 bases between the two ends. The DNA for the CDR3 is TGCGCCAGCAGCTTTTGGGGTGTGGGGAACACCGGGGAGCTGTTTTTT. Amino acids: CASSFWGVGNTGELFF.

This clone came up a few times. V is TRBV10-3 and J is TRBJ2-5; TRBD2 matches 9 bases. Trimming at V came to 3 bases and at J to 2 bases, leaving 13 bases not matched to a gene. This CDR3 has 18 residues. Germline-derived CDR1 and CDR2 are ENHRY and SYGVKD. CDR3 nucleotides: TGTGCCATCAGTGACTCTTTTGGGCTAGCGGGATTACAAGAGACCCAGTACTTC. It codes for CAISDSFGLAGLQETQYF.

J is TRBJ2-7 and V is TRBV21-1; TRBD1 reflects the table's D call only, with no check against the DNA. TRBV21-1 corresponds to a pseudogene. The CDR3 has 15 amino acids. CDR3 in amino acids: CASSTWTATTYEQYF. The DNA of the CDR3 is TGTGCCAGCAGCACTTGGACAGCTACCACATACGAGCAGTACTTC.

This rearrangement joins TRBV30 to TRBJ2-2; no clear D gene. Germline assignment: CDR1 GTSNPN and CDR2 SVGIG (reference sequence). Trimming shortened V by 2 bases and J by 4 bases, and 11 bases separated the two germline ends. The CDR3 covers 14 residues. This CDR3 reads CAWSPRGFTGELFF. CDR3 bases: TGTGCCTGGAGTCCTCGTGGGTTCACCGGGGAGCTGTTTTTT.

This sequence joins TRBV4-2 and TRBJ2-7; D is unclear. Trimming stripped 0 bases from V and 2 bases from J, with 8 bases between. This CDR3 region has 14 residues. Germline assignment: CDR1 LGHNA and CDR2 YNFKEQ. CDR3 coding DNA: TGTGCCAGCAGCCAAGATCTGGCGGCCTACGAGCAGTACTTC. Amino acid sequence: CASSQDLAAYEQYF.

V gene TRBV19 combines with J gene TRBJ1-6, with 8 bases that match TRBD1. The CDR3 contains 15 residues. V shed 5 bases and J 13 bases; nucleotides not matched to a gene: 13. Germline assignment: CDR1 LNHDA and CDR2 SQIVND (reference sequence). The CDR3 nucleotides read TGTGCCAGTAGTCGAACCGGGACAGGAGGTCCTCCCCTCCACTTT. It codes for CASSRTGTGGPPLHF.

This clone was observed a single time. The J gene is TRBJ2-1, the V gene TRBV29-1; perhaps TRBD1 as D (6 bases). The germline V gene encodes CDR1 SQVTM and CDR2 ANQGSEA. Trimming removed 2 bases from V and 0 bases from J, with 14 bases in between. The length of the CDR3 is 16 residues. The CDR3 loop is CSVETGRGNSYNEQFF. The CDR3 nucleotides are TGCAGCGTTGAAACCGGCAGGGGAAACTCCTACAATGAGCAGTTCTTC.

The rearrangement links TRBV10-3 to TRBJ1-3; D is perhaps TRBD1 (5 bases). Germline CDR1 reads ENHRY; CDR2 reads SYGVKD. The CDR3 loop spans 16 amino acids. V lost 0 bases and J lost 2, with 11 bases in between. The CDR3 region has the DNA TGTGCCATCAGTGAGTCGGGGGGATTTGCTGGAAACACCATATATTTT. Its protein product is CAISESGGFAGNTIYF.

This clone was detected only a few times. The chain recombines TRBV5-6 with TRBJ2-7; a weak D match, TRBD1 (6 bases). Germline-derived CDR1 and CDR2 are SGHDT and YYEEEE. The V and J ends lost 4 bases and 2 bases respectively, with 10 bases between them. The CDR3 loop spans 13 amino acids. The CDR3: CASSLGTTYEQYF. CDR3 in DNA: TGTGCCAGCAGCCTAGGGACAACCTACGAGCAGTACTTC.

This rearrangement joins TRBV5-1 to TRBJ1-2, with a possible D match to TRBD1 (5 bases). This CDR3 spans 16 amino acids. The germline V gene has CDR1 SGHRS and CDR2 YFSETQ. The V end was cut by 2 bases, the J end by 4 bases, with 18 bases between. The chain's CDR3 is CASSFDSSSGSYGYTF. The CDR3 DNA sequence: TGCGCCAGCAGCTTCGACAGCTCCTCAGGGAGCTATGGCTACACCTTC.

The chain has TRBV7-3 and TRBJ2-7, with D possibly being TRBD1 (5 bases). Per germline, CDR1 SGHTA and CDR2 FQGTGA. Between the trimmed V and J ends, which lost 5 bases and 2 bases, there was a span of 13 bases. The CDR3 spans 14 residues. CDR3 coding DNA: TGTGCCAGCAGCCAAGCAGGGAATGCCTACGAGCAGTACTTC. This sequence encodes CASSQAGNAYEQYF.

The chain joins TRBV2 to TRBJ2-3; no definite D call. The CDR3 has 12 amino acids. The V and J ends lost 8 bases and 2 bases respectively, with 8 bases between them. In germline, CDR1 is SNHLY, CDR2 FYNNEI. The CDR3 loop reads CASSRHTDTQYF. The CDR3 nucleotides are TGTGCCAGCTCGCGCCACACAGATACGCAGTATTTT.

This clone was counted a few times. The chain joins TRBV9 to TRBJ1-3, with D unresolved. Germline lookup yields CDR1 SGDLS and CDR2 YYNGEE. V dropped 6 bases and J dropped 1 base, with 5 bases sitting between them. The CDR3 is made up of 12 amino acids. CDR3 sequence: CASKGSGNTIYF. DNA of the CDR3: TGTGCCAGCAAAGGGTCTGGAAACACCATATATTTT.

This sequence joins TRBV7-9 and TRBJ1-5, with D hard to call. Germline CDR1 SEHNR, CDR2 FQNEAQ (reference sequence). V gave up 5 bases and J gave up 2 bases, with 13 bases separating them. The CDR3 extends over 15 amino acids. The CDR3 DNA reads TGTGCCAGCAGCCCCACGGAGAGAGGCAATCAGCCCCAGCATTTT. Protein sequence: CASSPTERGNQPQHF.

This chain links TRBV24-1 with TRBJ2-1; D is undetermined. This CDR3 has 17 amino acids. Trimming removed 2 bases at V and 2 bases at J, with 15 bases between. Germline CDR1 KGHDR, CDR2 SFDVKD. The CDR3 loop reads CATSDYNAFGAYNEQFF. The CDR3 nucleotides are TGTGCCACCAGTGATTATAACGCCTTCGGCGCCTACAATGAGCAGTTCTTC.

This clone was seen only once. This chain connects TRBV7-2 to TRBJ2-5; D is ambiguous. Germline CDR1 SGHTA, CDR2 FQGNSA. CDR3 size: 14 residues. The V end lost 3 bases, the J end lost 9 bases, and 17 bases lay between the germline ends. The CDR3 DNA is TGTGCCAGCAGCTTGGTCGTTTTGGCCGTGGCCCAGTACTTC. Translating gives CASSLVVLAVAQYF. Filled out from reference TRBV7-2 and TRBJ2-5, the complete variable domain reads GAGVSQSPSNKVTEKGKDVELRCDPISGHTALYWYRQSLGQGLEFLIYFQGNSAPDKSGLPSDRFSAERTGGSVSTLTIQRTQQEDSAVYLCASSLVVLAVAQYFGPGTRLLVL.

The rearrangement joins TRBV27 to TRBJ2-2; the D is unclear. The CDR3 runs 16 residues. The V and J ends lost 0 bases and 2 bases respectively, with 10 bases between them. Germline V gives CDR1 MNHEY, CDR2 SMNVEV (reference sequence). Here the CDR3 DNA reads TGTGCCAGCAGTTTATCGCACCTCAGCAACACCGGGGAGCTGTTTTTT. This sequence encodes CASSLSHLSNTGELFF.

This clone has a single count. The chain carries TRBV5-1 and TRBJ2-7; a weak D match, TRBD2 (6 bases). V lost 0 bases and J lost 2, with 15 bases in between. This CDR3 has 16 residues. Germline V lookup: CDR1 SGHRS, CDR2 YFSETQ. CDR3 nucleotides: TGCGCCAGCAGCTTGGATGGGGGGAGCGTAGCCTACGAGCAGTACTTC. Amino acids: CASSLDGGSVAYEQYF.

The rearrangement uses TRBV27 and TRBJ1-5; D perhaps matches TRBD1 (5 bases). This CDR3 has 14 amino acids. V was cut by 3 bases and J by 6 bases, with 12 bases left in between. Germline loops: CDR1 MNHEY, CDR2 SMNVEV (reference sequence). CDR3 loop: CASSFWGQGQPQHF. The CDR3 nucleotides are TGTGCCAGCAGTTTTTGGGGTCAGGGTCAGCCCCAGCATTTT.

This rearrangement joins TRBV7-8 to TRBJ2-2; 7 bases fit TRBD2. This CDR3 is built from 16 residues. J lost 4 bases, V lost 1 base, and 6 bases had no gene match. Germline V gene lookup returns CDR1 SGHVS and CDR2 FQNEAQ. CDR3 amino acids: CASSLDQAGLTGELFF. CDR3 nucleotide sequence: TGTGCCAGCAGCTTAGACCAAGCGGGACTCACCGGGGAGCTGTTTTTT.

The rearrangement uses TRBV6-5 and TRBJ2-3, with 8 bases matching TRBD1. Germline lookup yields CDR1 MNHEY and CDR2 SVGAGI. The V and J ends lost 2 bases and 2 bases, in that order; junction bases with no gene match: 6. This CDR3 contains 16 residues. CDR3: CASSYATGAYTDTQYF. For the CDR3, the DNA is TGTGCCAGCAGTTACGCGACAGGGGCTTACACAGATACGCAGTATTTT.